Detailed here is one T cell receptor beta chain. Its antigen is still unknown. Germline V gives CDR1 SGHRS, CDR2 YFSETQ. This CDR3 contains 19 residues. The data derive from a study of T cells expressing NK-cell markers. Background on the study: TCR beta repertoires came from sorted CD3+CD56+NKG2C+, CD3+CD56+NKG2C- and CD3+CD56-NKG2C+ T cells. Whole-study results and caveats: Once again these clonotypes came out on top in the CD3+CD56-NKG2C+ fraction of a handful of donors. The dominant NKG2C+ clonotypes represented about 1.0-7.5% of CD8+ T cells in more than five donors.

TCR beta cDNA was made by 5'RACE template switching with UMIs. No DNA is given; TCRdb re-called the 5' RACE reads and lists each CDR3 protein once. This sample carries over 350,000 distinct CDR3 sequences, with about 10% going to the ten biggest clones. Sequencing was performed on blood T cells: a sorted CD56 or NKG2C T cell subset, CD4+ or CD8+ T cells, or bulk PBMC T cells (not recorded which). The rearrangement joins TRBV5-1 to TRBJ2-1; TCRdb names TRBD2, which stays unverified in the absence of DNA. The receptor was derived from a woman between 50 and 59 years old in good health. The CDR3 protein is CASSPPEVAGKSSYNEQFF.